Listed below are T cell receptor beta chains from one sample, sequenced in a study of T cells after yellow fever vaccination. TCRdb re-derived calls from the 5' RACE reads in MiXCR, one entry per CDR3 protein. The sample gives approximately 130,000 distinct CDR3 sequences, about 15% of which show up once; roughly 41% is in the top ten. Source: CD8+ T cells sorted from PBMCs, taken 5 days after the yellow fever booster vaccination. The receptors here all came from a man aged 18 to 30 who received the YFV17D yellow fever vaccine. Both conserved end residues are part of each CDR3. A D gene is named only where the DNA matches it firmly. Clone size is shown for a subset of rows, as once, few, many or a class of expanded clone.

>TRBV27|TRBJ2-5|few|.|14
TGTGCCAGCAGTTTATGGGGGGGCGACGAGACCCAGTACTTC
CASSLWGGDETQYF
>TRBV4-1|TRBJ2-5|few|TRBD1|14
TGCGCCAGCAGCCAACCGGGACAGCAAGAGACCCAGTACTTC
CASSQPGQQETQYF
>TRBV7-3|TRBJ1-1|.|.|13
TGTGCCAGCAGCTCGTACTCGAACACTGAAGCTTTCTTT
CASSSYSNTEAFF
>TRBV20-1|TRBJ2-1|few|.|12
TGCAGTGCACGAGGCCTATACAATGAGCAGTTCTTC
CSARGLYNEQFF
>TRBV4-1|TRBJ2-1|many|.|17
TGCGCCAGCAGCCAAGATGGCGGGGGCCTCTCCTACAATGAGCAGTTCTTC
CASSQDGGGLSYNEQFF
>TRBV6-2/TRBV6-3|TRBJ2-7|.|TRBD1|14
TGTGCCAGCAGTACCCCCGGGACAGTATACGAGCAGTACTTC
CASSTPGTVYEQYF
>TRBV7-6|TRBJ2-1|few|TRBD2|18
TGTGCCAGCAGCTCCACTACATTCGGCGGGGGGGACTACAATGAGCAGTTCTTC
CASSSTTFGGGDYNEQFF
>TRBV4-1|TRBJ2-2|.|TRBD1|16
TGCGCCAGCAGCCAAGCGGGGACAGGGTGGACCGGGGAGCTGTTTTTT
CASSQAGTGWTGELFF
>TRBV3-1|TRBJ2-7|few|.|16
TGTGCCAGCAGCCAAGAAGGATCGGGACACTCCTACGAGCAGTACTTC
CASSQEGSGHSYEQYF
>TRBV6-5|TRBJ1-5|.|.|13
TGTGCCAGCAGCCCCGGAGGGACTCAGCCCCAGCATTTT
CASSPGGTQPQHF
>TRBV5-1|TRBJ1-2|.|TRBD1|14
TGCGCCAGCAGCTTGGGTGCAGGGGGAGATGGCTACACCTTC
CASSLGAGGDGYTF
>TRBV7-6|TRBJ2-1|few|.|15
TGTGCCAGCAGCTTAGGTGGGCCCGCGGTTAGTGCGCAGTTCTTC
CASSLGGPAVSAQFF
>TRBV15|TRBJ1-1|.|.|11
TGTGCCACCAGAGGCTACACTGAAGCTTTCTTT
CATRGYTEAFF
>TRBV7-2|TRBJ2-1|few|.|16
TGTGCCAGCAGCCCTCGCCTCGCCGGCCTTGTAGATGAGCAGTTCTTC
CASSPRLAGLVDEQFF
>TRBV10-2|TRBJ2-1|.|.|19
TGCGCCAGCAGAGGTCGAGTCGATGGCGAACAGAGCGGATACAATGAGCAGTTCTTC
CASRGRVDGEQSGYNEQFF
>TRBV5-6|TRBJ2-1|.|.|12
TGTGCCAGCAGCCCGGACCACAATGAGCAGTTCTTC
CASSPDHNEQFF
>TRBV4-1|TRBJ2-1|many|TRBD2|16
TGCGCCAGCAGCCCCCTTGGACTAGCGGACAACAATGAGCAGTTCTTC
CASSPLGLADNNEQFF
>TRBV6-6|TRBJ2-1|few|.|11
TGTGCCAGCAGCCATGGTGATGAGCAGTTCTTC
CASSHGDEQFF
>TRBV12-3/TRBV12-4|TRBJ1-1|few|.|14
TGTGCCAGCAGTTTAGCGCTAATGGGAACTGAAGCTTTCTTT
CASSLALMGTEAFF
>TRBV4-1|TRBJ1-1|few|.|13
TGCGCCAGCAGCTCCGACGGGTACACTGAAGCTTTCTTT
CASSSDGYTEAFF
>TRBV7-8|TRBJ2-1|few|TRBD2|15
TGTGCCAGCAGGCTGACTAGCGGGGGGTACAATGAGCAGTTCTTC
CASRLTSGGYNEQFF
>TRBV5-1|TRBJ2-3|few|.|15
TGCGCCAGCAGCTTGAGGGGGGGCGGCACAGATACGCAGTATTTT
CASSLRGGGTDTQYF
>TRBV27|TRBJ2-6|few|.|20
TGTGCCAGCAGTTTCTGGGAGGACGGACAGATCGCCTCTGGGGCCAACGTCCTGACTTTC
CASSFWEDGQIASGANVLTF
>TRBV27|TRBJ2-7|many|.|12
TGTGCCAGCAGTTCGGAGGGCTACGAGCAGTACTTC
CASSSEGYEQYF
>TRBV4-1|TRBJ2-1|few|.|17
TGCGCCAGCAGCCAGCAAGGAGGGGGGGTCCCCTACAATGAGCAGTTCTTC
CASSQQGGGVPYNEQFF
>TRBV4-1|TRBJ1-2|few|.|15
TGCGCCAGCAGCCAAGAAGCAGGGCTGAGTTTGGGCTACACCTTC
CASSQEAGLSLGYTF
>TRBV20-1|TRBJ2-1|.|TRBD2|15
TGCAGTGCTAGGTCGTGGCTAGCGGCCCACAATGAGCAGTTCTTC
CSARSWLAAHNEQFF
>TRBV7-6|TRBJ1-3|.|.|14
TGTGCCAGCAGCTTAGTCGGTGGAGGAGACACCATATATTTT
CASSLVGGGDTIYF
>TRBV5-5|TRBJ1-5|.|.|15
TGTGCCAGCAGCTTGACGTCGGGGTTGCTGGAGCCCCAGCATTTT
CASSLTSGLLEPQHF
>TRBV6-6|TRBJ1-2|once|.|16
TGTGCCAGCAGTTACTCGTCCGGGGAAGCTAACTATGGCTACACCTTC
CASSYSSGEANYGYTF
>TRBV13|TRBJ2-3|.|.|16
TGTGCCAGCAGCCCTGGGGGGGGCGGCGGGATAGATACGCAGTATTTT
CASSPGGGGGIDTQYF
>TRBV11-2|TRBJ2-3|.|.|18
TGTGCCAGCAGCTCCCTCCGATGGGCGGGGGCCGGGACAGATACGCAGTATTTT
CASSSLRWAGAGTDTQYF
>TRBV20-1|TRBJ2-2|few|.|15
TGCAGTGCTAGAGGACAGACTACGAACACCGGGGAGCTGTTTTTT
CSARGQTTNTGELFF
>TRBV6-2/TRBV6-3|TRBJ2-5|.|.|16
TGTGCCAGCAGTTACGGGGGCAATCCGGACCAAGAGACCCAGTACTTC
CASSYGGNPDQETQYF
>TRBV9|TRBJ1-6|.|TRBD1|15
TGTGCCAGCAGCGGGACAGGGGGTAGAAGTTCACCCCTCCACTTT
CASSGTGGRSSPLHF
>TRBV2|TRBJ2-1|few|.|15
TGTGCCAGCAGTAGGGCCTTACTGCCCTACAATGAGCAGTTCTTC
CASSRALLPYNEQFF
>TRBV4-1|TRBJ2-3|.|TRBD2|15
TGCGCCAGCAGCCTTCGGACTAGCGGGGGAGATACGCAGTATTTT
CASSLRTSGGDTQYF
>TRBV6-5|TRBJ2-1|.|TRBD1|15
TGTGCCAGCAGTTACGGACAGGGCCCTTGGAATGAGCAGTTCTTC
CASSYGQGPWNEQFF
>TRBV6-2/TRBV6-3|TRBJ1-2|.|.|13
TGTGCCAGCAGTTACAGGGTTTACGATGGCTACACCTTC
CASSYRVYDGYTF
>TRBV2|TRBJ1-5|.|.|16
TGTGCCAGCAGTGAAGGGCAAGGTCCTAGCAATCAGCCCCAGCATTTT
CASSEGQGPSNQPQHF
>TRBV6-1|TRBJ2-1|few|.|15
TGTGCCAGCAGTGAAGATATGGGCCATTACAATGAGCAGTTCTTC
CASSEDMGHYNEQFF
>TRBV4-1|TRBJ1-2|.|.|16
TGCGCCAGCAGCCGCGTCGCCCGGACAGAGATCTATGGCTACACCTTC
CASSRVARTEIYGYTF
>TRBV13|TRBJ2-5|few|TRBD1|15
TGTGCCAGCAGCTCAATGACAGGGGTCCAAGAGACCCAGTACTTC
CASSSMTGVQETQYF
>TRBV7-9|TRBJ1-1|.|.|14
TGTGCCAGCAGCTACCAGGGCGGTCACACTGAAGCTTTCTTT
CASSYQGGHTEAFF
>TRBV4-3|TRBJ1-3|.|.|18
TGCGCCAGCAGCCAAGATACGAGGGGATTGGGGGCTGGAAACACCATATATTTT
CASSQDTRGLGAGNTIYF
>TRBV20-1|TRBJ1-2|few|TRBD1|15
TGCAGTGCTACCCCGGTACTGACAGGGGGCTATGGCTACACCTTC
CSATPVLTGGYGYTF
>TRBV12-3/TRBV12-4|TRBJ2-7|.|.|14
TGTGCCAGCAGTTTAGATTTGAGGGCCTACGAGCAGTACTTC
CASSLDLRAYEQYF
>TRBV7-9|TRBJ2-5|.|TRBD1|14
TGTGCCAGCAGCGGGAAGGGGGCTTCGGAGACCCAGTACTTC
CASSGKGASETQYF